Detailed here is one TCR beta chain. What it recognizes is unknown. These data belong to a study of T-cell memory formation after mild COVID-19. Study information: The TCR clusters were mostly specific to one donor. General study results and limits: Clones from the second wave (peaking day 37) had unconfirmed SARS-CoV-2 specificity. Pre-infection memory showed some responding clones, and this suggested that cross-reactive memory joined.

The CDR3 consists of 17 residues. Germline V gene lookup returns CDR1 LGHNA and CDR2 YNFKEQ. Trimming took 4 bases from V and 0 from J; bases not matched to a gene: 4. Using constant-segment primers, 5'RACE produced TCR alpha and TCR beta cDNA libraries carrying sample barcodes and UMIs. MiXCR was run by TCRdb on the 5' RACE reads, yielding one entry per CDR3 protein. This sample yields 550,000 to 600,000 distinct CDR3 sequences, of which about 20% are seen a single time; 7% to 9% belongs to the top ten. The chain links TRBV4-2 to TRBJ2-1, with TRBD2 identical over 12 bases. The receptor was derived from an adult woman who had mild COVID-19 (a few samples of this study predate the infection). Cell type and time point are not known. Sequenced: PBMCs or a T cell subset sorted from them (not recorded which). CDR3 protein: CASSLWTSGVSYNEQFF. The CDR3 DNA follows: TGTGCCAGCAGCCTCTGGACTAGCGGGGTCTCCTACAATGAGCAGTTCTTC.